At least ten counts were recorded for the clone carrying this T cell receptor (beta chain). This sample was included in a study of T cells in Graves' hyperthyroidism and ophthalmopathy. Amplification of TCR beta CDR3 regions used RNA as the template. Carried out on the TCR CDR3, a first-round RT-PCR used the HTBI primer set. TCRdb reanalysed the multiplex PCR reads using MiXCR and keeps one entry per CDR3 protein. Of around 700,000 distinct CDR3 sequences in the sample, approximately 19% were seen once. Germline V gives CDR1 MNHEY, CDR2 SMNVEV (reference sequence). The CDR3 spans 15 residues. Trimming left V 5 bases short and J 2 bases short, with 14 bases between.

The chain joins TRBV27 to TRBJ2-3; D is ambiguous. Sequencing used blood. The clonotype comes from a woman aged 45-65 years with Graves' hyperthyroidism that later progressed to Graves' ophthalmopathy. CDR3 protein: CASSPEVSDTDTQYF. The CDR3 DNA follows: TGTGCCAGCAGTCCAGAGGTTTCAGACACAGATACGCAGTATTTT.